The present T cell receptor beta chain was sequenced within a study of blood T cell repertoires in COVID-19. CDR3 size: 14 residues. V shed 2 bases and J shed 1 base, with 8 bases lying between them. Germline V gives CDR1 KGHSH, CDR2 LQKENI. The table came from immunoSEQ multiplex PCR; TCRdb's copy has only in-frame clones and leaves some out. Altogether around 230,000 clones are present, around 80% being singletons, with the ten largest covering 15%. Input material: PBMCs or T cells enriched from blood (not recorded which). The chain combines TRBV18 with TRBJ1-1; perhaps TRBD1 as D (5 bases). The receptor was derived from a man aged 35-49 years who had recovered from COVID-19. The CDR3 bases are TGTGCCAGCTCACCAGGGGCGTGGAACACTGAAGCTTTCTTT. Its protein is CASSPGAWNTEAFF. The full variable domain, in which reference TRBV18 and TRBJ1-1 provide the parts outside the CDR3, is NAGVMQNPRHLVRRRGQEARLRCSPMKGHSHVYWYRQLPEEGLKFMVYLQKENIIDESGMPKERFSAEFPKEGPSILRIQQVVRGDSAAYFCASSPGAWNTEAFFGQGTRLTVV.